A single sample is the source of the 9 T cell receptor beta chains below, sequenced in a study of shared clonotypes between healthy human individuals. Clones were read by immunoSEQ multiplex PCR, and TCRdb kept only the in-frame ones, dropping some. This table has about 2.2 million clones, around 93% appearing once. Terminally differentiated effector memory CD45RA+ cells were left out of the naive CD8 fraction, which was CD45RO-negative and positively selected for CCR7. Sequencing was carried out using naive CD8+ T cells from PBMCs. Source of these receptors: a man aged 18 to 30 in good health. Some clones in this sample may be carry-over from other donors' samples.

This sequence joins TRBV28 and TRBJ2-2; 10 bases match TRBD2. The CDR3 totals 15 residues. Germline V CDR1 and CDR2: MDHEN, SYDVKM. V shed 6 bases and J 3 bases; nucleotides not matched to a gene: 4. The CDR3 coding sequence is TGTGCCAGCAGCTCTAGCGGGAGTTACACCGGGGAGCTGTTTTTT. This encodes CASSSSGSYTGELFF.

This clone was observed once. For the CDR3, the DNA is TGTGCCAGCAGTACAGGGGACGTATTGAGCAATCAGCCCCAGCATTTT. Protein: CASSTGDVLSNQPQHF. This sequence joins TRBV27 and TRBJ1-5; 7 bases map to TRBD1. The trim removed 5 bases at V and 1 base at J, leaving 8 bases unmatched. The CDR3 consists of 16 residues. From germline, CDR1 is MNHEY and CDR2 SMNVEV (reference sequence).

V gene TRBV7-6 combines with J gene TRBJ1-1; D unclear. The CDR3 sequence is 15 residues long. Germline CDR1 reads SGHVS; CDR2 reads FNYEAQ. Trimming took off 5 bases at V and 0 bases at J, with 13 bases between the two ends. The CDR3 here is CASSESGTLNTEAFF. As DNA, the CDR3 is TGTGCCAGCAGCGAGTCAGGAACTCTGAACACTGAAGCTTTCTTT.

The CDR3 nucleotides are TGTGCCAGTAGTATGGGAGGTTCCACCGGGGAGCTGTTTTTT. This codes for CASSMGGSTGELFF. The chain combines TRBV19 with TRBJ2-2; D might be TRBD2 (6 bases). The V gene's germline CDR1 is LNHDA and CDR2 SQIVND (reference sequence). The CDR3 spans 14 residues. Deletions cut 3 bases from V and 4 bases from J, with 9 bases between.

V usage is TRBV27 and J usage is TRBJ2-2, with D uncertain. Germline V gives CDR1 MNHEY, CDR2 SMNVEV (reference sequence). The CDR3 covers 14 residues. With 3 bases removed from V and 6 bases from J, the gap between germline ends came to 11 bases. CDR3 DNA: TGTGCCAGCAGTTTTACCCGATCCCCCGGGGAGCTGTTTTTT. This gives the protein CASSFTRSPGELFF.

The chain has TRBV10-1 and TRBJ1-4; weak D call: TRBD1 (6 bases). CDR1 is WNHNN, CDR2 SYGVQD, per germline (reference sequence). V was trimmed by 1 base and J by 3 bases, leaving 18 bases between them. The CDR3 spans 18 residues. The CDR3 DNA reads as TGCGCCAGCAGTGAGTGGACGGCGGCAACAGGGTCTAATGAAAAACTGTTTTTT. It translates to CASSEWTAATGSNEKLFF.

This clone has a single count. The V gene is TRBV29-1, the J gene TRBJ1-1, with a possible D match to TRBD1 (5 bases). V shed 6 bases and J shed 0 bases, with 23 bases lying between them. Germline values: CDR1 SQVTM, CDR2 ANQGSEA. This CDR3 is 17 amino acids long. In nucleotides, the CDR3 is TGCAGCGTAAGACCCGGGACGGCACCTTTGATGAACACTGAAGCTTTCTTT. This sequence encodes CSVRPGTAPLMNTEAFF.

This rearrangement joins TRBV28 to TRBJ1-1, with TRBD1 matching over 7 bases. This CDR3 contains 12 residues. The germline V gene encodes CDR1 MDHEN and CDR2 SYDVKM. The V gene end was trimmed by 5 bases and the J gene end by 7 bases; junction bases not matched to a gene: 4. The DNA of the CDR3 is TGTGCCAGCAGTCTTGGGACAGTTGAAGCTTTCTTT. Protein product: CASSLGTVEAFF.

The V call is TRBV27, the J call TRBJ1-2; 7 bases line up with TRBD1. Germline V gives CDR1 MNHEY, CDR2 SMNVEV (reference sequence). After removal of 5 bases from V and 8 bases from J, the junction contained 8 bases not matched to a gene. The CDR3 length is 13 residues. Here the CDR3 DNA reads TGTGCCAGCAGTCAGACAGGGCCTGGGGGCTACACCTTC. Amino acids: CASSQTGPGGYTF.